This T cell receptor (beta chain) is from a study of blood T cells in healthy people across ages. General study findings and limits: Researchers deemed the diversity estimates from one million T cells underestimates.

A sample-barcoded 5' primer and a J-beta primer mix were used in a second PCR of roughly 7 to 11 cycles. Every individual sample yielded 3 million or more paired-end reads (each containing CDR3). TCRdb recomputed calls from the 5' RACE reads with MiXCR, one row per CDR3 protein. The sample includes more than 900,000 distinct CDR3 sequences, approximately 26% of them seen just once. This CDR3 is built from 17 residues. The junction had 11 bases not matched to a gene; V was cut back by 3 bases and J by 4 bases. About this clonotype: The antigen remains unidentified.

Peripheral blood, ten milliliters per donor, was collected. Separately, the same data were catalogued under a study of T cells of mothers and their children.

The rearrangement links TRBV12-3 or TRBV12-4 to TRBJ2-2; TRBD1 matches at 7 bases. Sequencing was carried out using blood. This TCR came from a girl aged 2 to 10 in good health. The CDR3 coding sequence is TGTGCCAGCAGTTTTTCTATCGAGGGGGCGTCCACCGGGGAGCTGTTTTTT. Protein: CASSFSIEGASTGELFF.